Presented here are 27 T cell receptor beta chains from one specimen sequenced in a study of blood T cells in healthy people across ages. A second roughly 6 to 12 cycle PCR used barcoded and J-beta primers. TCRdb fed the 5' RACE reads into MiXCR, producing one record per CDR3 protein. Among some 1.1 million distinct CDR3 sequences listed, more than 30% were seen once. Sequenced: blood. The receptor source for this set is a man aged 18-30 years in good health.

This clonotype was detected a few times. CDR3 in DNA: TGTGCCACCAGCAGAGATCTGCTAGCGGGGGTCAGAAGCATTCAGTACTTC. Encoded protein: CATSRDLLAGVRSIQYF. The chain combines TRBV15 with TRBJ2-7, with TRBD2 matching over 10 bases. TRBJ2-4 explains the end of the DNA better; the J call may be wrong. Looked up from germline, CDR1 is LNHNV and CDR2 is YYDKDF (reference sequence). This CDR3 region has 17 residues.

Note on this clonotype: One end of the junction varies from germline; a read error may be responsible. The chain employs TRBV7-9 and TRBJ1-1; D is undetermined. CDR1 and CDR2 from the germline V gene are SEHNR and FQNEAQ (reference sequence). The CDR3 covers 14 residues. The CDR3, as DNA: TGTACCAGCAGTACCGCCCGGGCTAACACTGAAGCTTTCTTT. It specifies CTSSTARANTEAFF.

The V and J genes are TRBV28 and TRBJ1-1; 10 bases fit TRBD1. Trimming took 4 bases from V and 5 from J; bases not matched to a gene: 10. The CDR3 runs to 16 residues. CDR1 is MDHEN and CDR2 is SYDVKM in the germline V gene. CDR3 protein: CASSSDRGRGGTEAFF. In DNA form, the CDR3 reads TGTGCCAGCAGTTCCGACAGGGGGCGAGGAGGGACTGAAGCTTTCTTT.

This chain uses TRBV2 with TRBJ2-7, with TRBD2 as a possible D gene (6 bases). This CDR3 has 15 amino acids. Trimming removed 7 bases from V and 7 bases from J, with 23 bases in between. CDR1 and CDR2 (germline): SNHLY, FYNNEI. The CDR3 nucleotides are TGTGCCAGCATCGGAGTCGGGAGCTCCTACAATGAGCAGTACTTC. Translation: CASIGVGSSYNEQYF.

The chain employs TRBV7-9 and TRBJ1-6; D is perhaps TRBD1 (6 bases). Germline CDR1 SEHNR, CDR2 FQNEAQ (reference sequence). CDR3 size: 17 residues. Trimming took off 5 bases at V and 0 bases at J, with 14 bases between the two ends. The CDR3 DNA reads TGTGCCAGCAGCACCCGACAGGAGAGCTCCTATAATTCACCCCTCCACTTT. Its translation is CASSTRQESSYNSPLHF.

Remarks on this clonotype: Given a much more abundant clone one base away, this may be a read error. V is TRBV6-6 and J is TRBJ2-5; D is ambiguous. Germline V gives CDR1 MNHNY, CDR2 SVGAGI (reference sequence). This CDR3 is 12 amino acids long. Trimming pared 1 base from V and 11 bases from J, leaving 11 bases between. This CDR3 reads CASSYLASEQYF. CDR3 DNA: TGTGCCAGCAGTTACTTAGCCAGTGAGCAGTACTTC.

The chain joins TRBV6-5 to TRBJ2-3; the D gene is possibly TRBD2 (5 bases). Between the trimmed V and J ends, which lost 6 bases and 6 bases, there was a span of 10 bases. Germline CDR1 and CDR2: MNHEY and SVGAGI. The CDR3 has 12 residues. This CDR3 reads CASREGVDTQYF. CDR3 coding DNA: TGTGCCAGCAGAGAGGGAGTCGATACGCAGTATTTT.

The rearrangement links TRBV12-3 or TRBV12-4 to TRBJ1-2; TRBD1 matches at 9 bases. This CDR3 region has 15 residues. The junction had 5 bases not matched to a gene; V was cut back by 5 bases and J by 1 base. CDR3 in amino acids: CASSTRTGVNYGYTF. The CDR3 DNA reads TGTGCCAGCAGTACCCGGACAGGGGTTAACTATGGCTACACCTTC.

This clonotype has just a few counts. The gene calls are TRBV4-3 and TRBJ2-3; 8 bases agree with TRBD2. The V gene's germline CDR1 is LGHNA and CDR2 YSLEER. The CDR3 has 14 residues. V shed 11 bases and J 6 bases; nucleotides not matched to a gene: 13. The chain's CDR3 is CAVKGAGGTDTQYF. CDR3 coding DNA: TGCGCCGTCAAAGGGGCGGGGGGTACGGATACGCAGTATTTT.

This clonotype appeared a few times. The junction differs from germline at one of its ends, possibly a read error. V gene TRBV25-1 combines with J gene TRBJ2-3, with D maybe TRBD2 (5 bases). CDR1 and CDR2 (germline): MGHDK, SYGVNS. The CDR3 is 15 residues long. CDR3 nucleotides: TGTGCCGGCAGTTTCGGACTCACTAGCACAGATACGCAGTATTTT. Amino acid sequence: CAGSFGLTSTDTQYF.

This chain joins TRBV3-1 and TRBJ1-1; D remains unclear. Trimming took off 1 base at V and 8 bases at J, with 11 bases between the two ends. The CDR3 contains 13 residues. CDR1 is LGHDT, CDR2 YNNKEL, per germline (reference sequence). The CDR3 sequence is CASSQVSGLEAFF. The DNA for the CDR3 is TGTGCCAGCAGCCAAGTGTCCGGTCTCGAAGCTTTCTTT.

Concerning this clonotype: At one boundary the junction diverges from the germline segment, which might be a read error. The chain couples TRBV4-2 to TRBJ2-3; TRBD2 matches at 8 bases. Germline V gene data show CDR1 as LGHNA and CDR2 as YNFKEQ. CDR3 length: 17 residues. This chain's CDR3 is CVSSQAQGLVISDTQYF. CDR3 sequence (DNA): TGTGTCAGCAGCCAAGCTCAGGGACTAGTGATATCAGATACGCAGTATTTT.

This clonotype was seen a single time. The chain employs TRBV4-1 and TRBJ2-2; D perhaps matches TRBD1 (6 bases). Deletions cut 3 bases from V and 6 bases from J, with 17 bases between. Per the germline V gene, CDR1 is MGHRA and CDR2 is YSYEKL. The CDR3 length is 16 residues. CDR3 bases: TGCGCCAGCAGCCATACATCACTCAGGGGTGCCGGGGAGCTGTTTTTT. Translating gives CASSHTSLRGAGELFF.

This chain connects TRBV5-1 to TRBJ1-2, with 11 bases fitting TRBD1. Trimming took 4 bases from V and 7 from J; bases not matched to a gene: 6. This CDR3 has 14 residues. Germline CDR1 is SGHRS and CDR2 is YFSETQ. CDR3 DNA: TGCGCCAGCAGCCCCGGGACAGGGGGTCTTGGCTACACCTTC. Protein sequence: CASSPGTGGLGYTF. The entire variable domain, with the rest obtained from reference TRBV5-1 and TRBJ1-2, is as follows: KAGVTQTPRYLIKTRGQQVTLSCSPISGHRSVSWYQQTPGQGLQFLFEYFSETQRNKGNFPGRFSGRQFSNSRSEMNVSTLELGDSALYLCASSPGTGGLGYTFGSGTRLTVV.

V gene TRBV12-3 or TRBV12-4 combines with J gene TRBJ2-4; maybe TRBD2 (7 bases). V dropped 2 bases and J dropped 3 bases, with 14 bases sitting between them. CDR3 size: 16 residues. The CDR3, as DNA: TGTGCCAGCAGTTTATGGGGAGGGGGTGACAAAAACATTCAGTACTTC. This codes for CASSLWGGGDKNIQYF.

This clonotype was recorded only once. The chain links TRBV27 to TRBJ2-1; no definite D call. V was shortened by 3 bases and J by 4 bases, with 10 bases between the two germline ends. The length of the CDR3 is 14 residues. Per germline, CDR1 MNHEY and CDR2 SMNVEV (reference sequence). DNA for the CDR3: TGTGCCAGCAGTTTTGGGCTAGGGTACAATGAGCAGTTCTTC. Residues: CASSFGLGYNEQFF.

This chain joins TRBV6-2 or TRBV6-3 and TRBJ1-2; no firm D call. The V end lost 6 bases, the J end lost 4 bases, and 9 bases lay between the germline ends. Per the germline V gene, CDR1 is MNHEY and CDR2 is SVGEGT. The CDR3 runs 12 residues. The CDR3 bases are TGTGCCAGCAGACAACACGGCTATGGCTACACCTTC. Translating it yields CASRQHGYGYTF.

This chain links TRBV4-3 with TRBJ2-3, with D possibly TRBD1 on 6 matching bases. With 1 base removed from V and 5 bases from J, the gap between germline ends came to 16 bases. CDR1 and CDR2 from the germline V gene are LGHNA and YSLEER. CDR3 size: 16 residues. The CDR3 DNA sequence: TGCGCCAGCAGCCAAGGGTGGGGGCAAGGGGGAGATACGCAGTATTTT. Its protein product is CASSQGWGQGGDTQYF.

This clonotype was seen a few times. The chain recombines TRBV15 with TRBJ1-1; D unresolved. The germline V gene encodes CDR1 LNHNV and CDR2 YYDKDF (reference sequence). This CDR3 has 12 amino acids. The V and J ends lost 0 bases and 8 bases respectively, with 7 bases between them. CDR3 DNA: TGTGCCACCAGCAGAGATTCCCAGGAAGCTTTCTTT. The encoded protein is CATSRDSQEAFF.

The CDR3, as DNA: TGTGCCAGCAGCTTAGTAGGACAGGGGGCCGGCACCGGGGAGCTGTTTTTT. This gives the protein CASSLVGQGAGTGELFF. The chain is built from TRBV7-2 and TRBJ2-2; 11 bases match TRBD1. Per the germline V gene, CDR1 is SGHTA and CDR2 is FQGNSA. There are 17 residues in the CDR3. With 1 base clipped from V and 4 bases from J, the junction kept 5 bases outside the gene matches.

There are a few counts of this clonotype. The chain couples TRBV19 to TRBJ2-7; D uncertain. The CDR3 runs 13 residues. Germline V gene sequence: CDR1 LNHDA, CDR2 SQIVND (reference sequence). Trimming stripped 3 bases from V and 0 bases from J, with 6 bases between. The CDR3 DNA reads TGTGCCAGTAGTATGGCGGTCTCCTACGAGCAGTACTTC. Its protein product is CASSMAVSYEQYF. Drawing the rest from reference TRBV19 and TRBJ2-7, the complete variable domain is DGGITQSPKYLFRKEGQNVTLSCEQNLNHDAMYWYRQDPGQGLRLIYYSQIVNDFQKGDIAEGYSVSREKKESFPLTVTSAQKNPTAFYLCASSMAVSYEQYFGPGTRLTVT.

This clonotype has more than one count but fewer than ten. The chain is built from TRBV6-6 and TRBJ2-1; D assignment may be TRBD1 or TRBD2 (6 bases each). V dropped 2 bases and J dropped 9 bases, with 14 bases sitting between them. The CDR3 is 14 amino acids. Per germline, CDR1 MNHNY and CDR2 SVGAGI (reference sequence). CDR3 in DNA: TGTGCCAGCAGTTACGTCGTGGGGGGCGGTGAGCAGTTCTTC. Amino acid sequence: CASSYVVGGGEQFF.

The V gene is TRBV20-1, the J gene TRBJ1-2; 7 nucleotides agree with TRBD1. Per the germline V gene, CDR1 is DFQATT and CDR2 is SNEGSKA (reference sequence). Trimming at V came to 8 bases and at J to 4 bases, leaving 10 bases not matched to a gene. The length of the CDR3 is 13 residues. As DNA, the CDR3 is TGCAGTACTCAACTTCAGGGGGGCTATGGCTACACCTTC. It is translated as CSTQLQGGYGYTF.

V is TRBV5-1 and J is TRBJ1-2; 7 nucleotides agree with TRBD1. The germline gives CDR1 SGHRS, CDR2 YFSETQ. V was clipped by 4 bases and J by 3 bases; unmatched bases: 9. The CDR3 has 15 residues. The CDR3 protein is CASSTTPGQHYGYTF. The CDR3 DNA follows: TGCGCCAGCAGCACTACCCCGGGACAGCACTATGGCTACACCTTC.

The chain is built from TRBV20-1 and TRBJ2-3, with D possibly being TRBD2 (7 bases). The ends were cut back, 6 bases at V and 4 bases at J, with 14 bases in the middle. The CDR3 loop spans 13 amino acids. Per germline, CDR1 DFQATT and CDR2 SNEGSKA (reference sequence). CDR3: CSARGGGADTQYF. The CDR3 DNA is TGCAGTGCGAGGGGGGGAGGAGCAGATACGCAGTATTTT.

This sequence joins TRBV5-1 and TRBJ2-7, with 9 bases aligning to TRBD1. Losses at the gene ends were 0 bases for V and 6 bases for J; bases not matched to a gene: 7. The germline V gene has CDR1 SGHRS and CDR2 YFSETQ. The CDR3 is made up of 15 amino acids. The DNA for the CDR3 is TGCGCCAGCAGCTTGGTGGGACAGGGAGTGTCCGAGCAGTACTTC. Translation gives CASSLVGQGVSEQYF. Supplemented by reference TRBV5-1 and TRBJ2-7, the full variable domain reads KAGVTQTPRYLIKTRGQQVTLSCSPISGHRSVSWYQQTPGQGLQFLFEYFSETQRNKGNFPGRFSGRQFSNSRSEMNVSTLELGDSALYLCASSLVGQGVSEQYFGPGTRLTVT.

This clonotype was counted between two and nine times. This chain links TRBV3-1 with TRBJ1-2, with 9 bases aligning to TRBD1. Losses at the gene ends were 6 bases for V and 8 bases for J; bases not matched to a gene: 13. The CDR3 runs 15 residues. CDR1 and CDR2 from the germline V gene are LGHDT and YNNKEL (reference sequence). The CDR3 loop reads CASSSVGTGTSGYTF. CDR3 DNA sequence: TGTGCCAGCAGTTCCGTGGGGACAGGGACCAGCGGCTACACCTTC. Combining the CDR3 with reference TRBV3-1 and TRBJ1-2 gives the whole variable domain DTAVSQTPKYLVTQMGNDKSIKCEQNLGHDTMYWYKQDSKKFLKIMFSYNNKELIINETVPNRFSPKSPDKAHLNLHINSLELGDSAVYFCASSSVGTGTSGYTFGSGTRLTVV.